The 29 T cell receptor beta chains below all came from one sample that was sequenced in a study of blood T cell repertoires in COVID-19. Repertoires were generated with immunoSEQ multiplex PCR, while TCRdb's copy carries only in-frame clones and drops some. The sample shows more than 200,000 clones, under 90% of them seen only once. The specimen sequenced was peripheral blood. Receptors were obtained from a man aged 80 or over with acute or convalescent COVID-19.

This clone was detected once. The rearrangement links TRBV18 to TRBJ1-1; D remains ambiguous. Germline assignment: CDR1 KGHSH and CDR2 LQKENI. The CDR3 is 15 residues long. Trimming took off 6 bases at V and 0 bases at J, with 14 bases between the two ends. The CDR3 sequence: CASSPESVMNTEAFF. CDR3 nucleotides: TGTGCCAGCTCCCCGGAGTCGGTTATGAACACTGAAGCTTTCTTT.

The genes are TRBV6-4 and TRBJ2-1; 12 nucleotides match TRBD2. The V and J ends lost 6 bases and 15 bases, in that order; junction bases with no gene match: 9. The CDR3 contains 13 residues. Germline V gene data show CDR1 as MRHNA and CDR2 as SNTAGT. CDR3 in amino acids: CASRSLAGGHWFF. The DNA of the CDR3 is TGTGCCAGCAGATCTCTAGCGGGAGGGCATTGGTTCTTC.

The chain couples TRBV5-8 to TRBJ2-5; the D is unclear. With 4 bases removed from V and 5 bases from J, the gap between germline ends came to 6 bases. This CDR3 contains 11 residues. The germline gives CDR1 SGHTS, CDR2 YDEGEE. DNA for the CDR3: TGTGCCAGCAGCCCCGCGGAGACCCAGTACTTC. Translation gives CASSPAETQYF.

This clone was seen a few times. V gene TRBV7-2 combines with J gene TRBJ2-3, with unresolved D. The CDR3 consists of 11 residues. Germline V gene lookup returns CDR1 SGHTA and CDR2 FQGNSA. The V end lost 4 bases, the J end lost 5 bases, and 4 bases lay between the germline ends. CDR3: CASSYGDTQYF. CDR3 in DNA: TGTGCCAGCAGCTACGGAGATACGCAGTATTTT.

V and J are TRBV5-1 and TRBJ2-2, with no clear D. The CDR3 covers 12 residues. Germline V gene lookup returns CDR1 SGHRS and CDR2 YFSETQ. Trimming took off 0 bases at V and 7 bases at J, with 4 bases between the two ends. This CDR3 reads CASSLGSGELFF. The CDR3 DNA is TGCGCCAGCAGCTTGGGGAGCGGGGAGCTGTTTTTT.

The CDR3 DNA reads as TGTGCCCGGACAGTCTTCTCTGGAAACACCATATATTTT. Amino acids: CARTVFSGNTIYF. The J gene is TRBJ1-3, the V gene TRBV30, with D possibly being TRBD1 (6 bases). The CDR3 covers 13 residues. Trimming took off 8 bases at V and 0 bases at J, with 11 bases between the two ends. Germline loops: CDR1 GTSNPN, CDR2 SVGIG (reference sequence).

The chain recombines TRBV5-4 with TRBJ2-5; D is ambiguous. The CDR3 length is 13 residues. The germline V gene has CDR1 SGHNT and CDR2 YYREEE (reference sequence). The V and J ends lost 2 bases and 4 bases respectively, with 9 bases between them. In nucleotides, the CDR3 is TGTGCCAGCAGCTTCCAAGAAGCAGAGACCCAGTACTTC. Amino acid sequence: CASSFQEAETQYF.

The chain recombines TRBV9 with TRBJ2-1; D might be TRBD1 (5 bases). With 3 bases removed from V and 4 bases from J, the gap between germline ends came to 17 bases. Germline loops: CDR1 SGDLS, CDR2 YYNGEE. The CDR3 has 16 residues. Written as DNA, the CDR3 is TGTGCCAGCAGCGCCAGGGTGACAGCCTCTTACAATGAGCAGTTCTTC. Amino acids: CASSARVTASYNEQFF.

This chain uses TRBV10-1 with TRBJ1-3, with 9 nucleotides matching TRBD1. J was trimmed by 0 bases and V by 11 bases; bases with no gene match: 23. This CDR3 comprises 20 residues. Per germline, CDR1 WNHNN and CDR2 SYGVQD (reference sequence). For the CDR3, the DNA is TGCGCCGCCGGTGCGACCTGGACAGGGGACCCCCCTAGCTCTGGAAACACCATATATTTT. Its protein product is CAAGATWTGDPPSSGNTIYF.

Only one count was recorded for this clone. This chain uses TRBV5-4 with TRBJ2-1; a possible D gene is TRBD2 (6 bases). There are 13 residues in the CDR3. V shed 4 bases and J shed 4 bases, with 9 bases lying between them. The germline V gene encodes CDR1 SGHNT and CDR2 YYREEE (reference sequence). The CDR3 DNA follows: TGTGCCAGCAGCGCGGGACGGTACAATGAGCAGTTCTTC. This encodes CASSAGRYNEQFF.

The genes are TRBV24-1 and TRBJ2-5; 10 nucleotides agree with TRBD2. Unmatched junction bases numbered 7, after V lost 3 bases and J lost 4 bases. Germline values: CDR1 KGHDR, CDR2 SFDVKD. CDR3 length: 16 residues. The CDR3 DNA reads TGTGCCACCAGTGATAGGCTAGCGGGAGAGGGAGAGACCCAGTACTTC. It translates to CATSDRLAGEGETQYF.

In DNA form, the CDR3 reads TGTGCCAGTAAACCCGGCAGGGTGGGCGAGGAGCTGTTTTTT. Translating gives CASKPGRVGEELFF. The chain carries TRBV19 and TRBJ2-2; D might be TRBD1 (5 bases). Germline-derived CDR1 and CDR2 are LNHDA and SQIVND (reference sequence). Between the trimmed V and J ends, which lost 7 bases and 10 bases, there was a span of 19 bases. This CDR3 contains 14 residues.

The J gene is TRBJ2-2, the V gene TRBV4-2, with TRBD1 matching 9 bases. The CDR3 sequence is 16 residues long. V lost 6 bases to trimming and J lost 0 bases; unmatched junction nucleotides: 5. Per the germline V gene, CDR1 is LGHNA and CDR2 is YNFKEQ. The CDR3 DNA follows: TGTGCCAGCAGACCTTGGGACAGGGCGAACACCGGGGAGCTGTTTTTT. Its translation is CASRPWDRANTGELFF.

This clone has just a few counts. CDR3 nucleotide sequence: TGTGCCAGCAGCTTGGGCGCGTCCTCTTACAATGAGCAGTTCTTC. As protein: CASSLGASSYNEQFF. The chain couples TRBV7-2 to TRBJ2-1; D is undetermined. Trimming removed 3 bases from V and 4 bases from J, with 13 bases in between. Per the germline V gene, CDR1 is SGHTA and CDR2 is FQGNSA. The CDR3 extends over 15 amino acids.

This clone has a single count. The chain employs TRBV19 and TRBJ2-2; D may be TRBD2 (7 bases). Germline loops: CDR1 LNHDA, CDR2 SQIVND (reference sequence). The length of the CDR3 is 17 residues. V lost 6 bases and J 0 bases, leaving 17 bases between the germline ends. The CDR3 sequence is CASRGRGGPTNTGELFF. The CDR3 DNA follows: TGTGCCAGTAGGGGTAGGGGGGGACCTACGAACACCGGGGAGCTGTTTTTT.

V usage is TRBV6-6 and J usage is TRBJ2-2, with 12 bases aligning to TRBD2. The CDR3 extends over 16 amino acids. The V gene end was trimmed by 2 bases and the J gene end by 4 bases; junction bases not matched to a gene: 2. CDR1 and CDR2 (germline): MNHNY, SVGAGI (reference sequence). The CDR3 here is CASSYPSGRGTGELFF. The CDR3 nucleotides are TGTGCCAGCAGTTACCCTAGCGGGAGGGGCACCGGGGAGCTGTTTTTT.

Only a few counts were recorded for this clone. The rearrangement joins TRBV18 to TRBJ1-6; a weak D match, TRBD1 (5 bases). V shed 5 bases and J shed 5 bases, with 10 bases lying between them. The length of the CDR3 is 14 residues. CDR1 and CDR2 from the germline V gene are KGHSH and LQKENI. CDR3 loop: CASSMTEDNSPLHF. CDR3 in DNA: TGTGCCAGCTCAATGACAGAGGATAATTCACCCCTCCACTTT.

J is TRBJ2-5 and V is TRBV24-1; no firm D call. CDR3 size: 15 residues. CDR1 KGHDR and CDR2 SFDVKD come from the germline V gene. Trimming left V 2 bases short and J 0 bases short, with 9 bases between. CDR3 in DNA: TGTGCCACCAGTGATTACCAAACATACCAAGAGACCCAGTACTTC. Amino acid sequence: CATSDYQTYQETQYF.

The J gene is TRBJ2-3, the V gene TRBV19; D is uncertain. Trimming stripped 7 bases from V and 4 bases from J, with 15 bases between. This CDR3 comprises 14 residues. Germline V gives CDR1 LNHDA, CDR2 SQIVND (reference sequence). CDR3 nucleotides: TGTGCCAGTATGAAGAGAGGTGTATCAGATACGCAGTATTTT. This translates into CASMKRGVSDTQYF.

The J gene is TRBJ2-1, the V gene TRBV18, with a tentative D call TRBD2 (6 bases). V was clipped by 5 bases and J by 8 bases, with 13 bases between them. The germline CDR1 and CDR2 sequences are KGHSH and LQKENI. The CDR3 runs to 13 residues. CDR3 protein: CASSVSGADEQFF. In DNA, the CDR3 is TGTGCCAGCTCAGTTTCGGGAGCGGATGAGCAGTTCTTC.

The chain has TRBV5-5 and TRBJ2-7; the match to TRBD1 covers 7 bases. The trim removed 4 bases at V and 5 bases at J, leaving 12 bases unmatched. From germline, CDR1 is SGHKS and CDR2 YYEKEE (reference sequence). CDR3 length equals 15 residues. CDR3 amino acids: CASSIPGTASNEQYF. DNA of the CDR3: TGTGCCAGCAGCATACCCGGGACAGCATCCAACGAGCAGTACTTC.

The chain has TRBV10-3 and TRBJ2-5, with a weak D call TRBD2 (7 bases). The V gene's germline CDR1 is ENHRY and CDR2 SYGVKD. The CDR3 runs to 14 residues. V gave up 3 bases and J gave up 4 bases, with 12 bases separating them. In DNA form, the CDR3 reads TGTGCCATCAGTGATGGGGGGGCTGCAGAGACCCAGTACTTC. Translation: CAISDGGAAETQYF.

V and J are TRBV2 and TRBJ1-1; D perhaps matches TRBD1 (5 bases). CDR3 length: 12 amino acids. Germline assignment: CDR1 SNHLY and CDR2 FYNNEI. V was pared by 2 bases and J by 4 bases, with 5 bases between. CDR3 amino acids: CASSEQGTEAFF. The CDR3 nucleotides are TGTGCCAGCAGTGAACAGGGCACTGAAGCTTTCTTT.

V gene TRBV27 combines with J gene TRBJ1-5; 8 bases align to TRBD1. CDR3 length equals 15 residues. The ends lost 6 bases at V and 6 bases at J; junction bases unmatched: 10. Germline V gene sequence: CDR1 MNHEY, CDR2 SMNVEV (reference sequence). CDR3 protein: CASRRQGIGSQPQHF. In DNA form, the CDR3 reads TGTGCCAGCAGACGACAGGGGATCGGGTCTCAGCCCCAGCATTTT.

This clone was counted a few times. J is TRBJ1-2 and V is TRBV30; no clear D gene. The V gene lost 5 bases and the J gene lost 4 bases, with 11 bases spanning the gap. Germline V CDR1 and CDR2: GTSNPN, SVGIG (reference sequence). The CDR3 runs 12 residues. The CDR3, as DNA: TGTGCCTGGGATAAGTCGGTCTATGGCTACACCTTC. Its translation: CAWDKSVYGYTF.

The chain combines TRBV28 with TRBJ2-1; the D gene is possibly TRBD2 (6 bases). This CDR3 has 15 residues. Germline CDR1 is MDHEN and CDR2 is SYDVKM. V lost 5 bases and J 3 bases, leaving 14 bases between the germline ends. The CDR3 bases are TGTGCCAGCAGTCCCTATATGGGGGGCTACAATGAGCAGTTCTTC. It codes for CASSPYMGGYNEQFF.

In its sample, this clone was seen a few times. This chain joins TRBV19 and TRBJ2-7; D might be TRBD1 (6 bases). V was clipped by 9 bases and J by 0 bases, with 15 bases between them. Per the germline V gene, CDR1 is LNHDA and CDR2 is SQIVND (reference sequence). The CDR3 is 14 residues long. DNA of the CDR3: TGTGCCAGCTCACGGACAGACCCCTCCTACGAGCAGTACTTC. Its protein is CASSRTDPSYEQYF.

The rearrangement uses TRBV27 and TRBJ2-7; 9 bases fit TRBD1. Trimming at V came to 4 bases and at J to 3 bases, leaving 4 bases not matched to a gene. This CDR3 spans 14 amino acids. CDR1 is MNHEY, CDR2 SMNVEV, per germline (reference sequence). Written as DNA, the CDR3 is TGTGCCAGCAGTTCGGGACAGGGACTCTACGAGCAGTACTTC. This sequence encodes CASSSGQGLYEQYF.

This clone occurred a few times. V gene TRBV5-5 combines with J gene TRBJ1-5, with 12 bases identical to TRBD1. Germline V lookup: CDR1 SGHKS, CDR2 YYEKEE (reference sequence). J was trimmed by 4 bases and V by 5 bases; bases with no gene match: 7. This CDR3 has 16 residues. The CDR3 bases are TGTGCCAGCAGTCAGATGGGACAGGGGGCGAATCAGCCCCAGCATTTT. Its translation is CASSQMGQGANQPQHF.